The 8 T cell receptor beta chains listed next were all sequenced from one sample in a study of blood T cell repertoires in COVID-19. The repertoire was sequenced with immunoSEQ multiplex PCR; TCRdb's copy has only in-frame clones and lacks some. The table lists roughly 290,000 clones, around 87% of them singletons, with around 7.8% in the top ten. Sequenced: peripheral blood. The receptors shown here come from a woman aged 45-60 years who had recovered from COVID-19.

The chain joins TRBV9 to TRBJ1-3; D gene uncertain. The V and J ends lost 0 bases and 0 bases respectively, with 10 bases between them. This CDR3 has 16 residues. Germline V lookup: CDR1 SGDLS, CDR2 YYNGEE. CDR3 bases: TGTGCCAGCAGCGTAGGCCCCCGCGACTCTGGAAACACCATATATTTT. It yields the protein CASSVGPRDSGNTIYF.

V gene TRBV4-2 combines with J gene TRBJ2-3; 11 bases map to TRBD2. CDR3 size: 16 residues. V lost 5 bases and J lost 4; bases outside the gene matches: 8. Germline CDR1 and CDR2: LGHNA and YNFKEQ. The DNA of the CDR3 is TGTGCCAGCAGCACAACTAGCGGGAGCTTTGCAGATACGCAGTATTTT. The encoded protein is CASSTTSGSFADTQYF.

The chain combines TRBV19 with TRBJ1-1, with a tentative D call TRBD1 (5 bases). Trimming left V 6 bases short and J 4 bases short, with 15 bases between. The CDR3 is made up of 14 amino acids. Germline V CDR1 and CDR2: LNHDA, SQIVND (reference sequence). The CDR3 region is CASSPWGEGTEAFF. CDR3 nucleotide sequence: TGTGCCAGTAGCCCCTGGGGGGAGGGCACTGAAGCTTTCTTT.

V and J are TRBV12-3 or TRBV12-4 and TRBJ1-1, with TRBD1 as a possible D gene (6 bases). V was shortened by 4 bases and J by 5 bases, with 8 bases between the two germline ends. The CDR3 consists of 12 residues. The CDR3 DNA reads as TGTGCCAGCAGTTCAGGGGATACTGAAGCTTTCTTT. Protein product: CASSSGDTEAFF.

The chain combines TRBV2 with TRBJ1-2; tentative D call: TRBD1 (5 bases). Trimming stripped 6 bases from V and 6 bases from J, with 20 bases between. The CDR3 spans 15 residues. CDR1 and CDR2 (germline): SNHLY, FYNNEI. The CDR3, as DNA: TGTGCCAGCAGGAGAATTCTCCAGGGTCTCAATGGCTACACCTTC. Its protein is CASRRILQGLNGYTF.

The chain uses TRBV9 and TRBJ2-3; no clear D. The CDR3 is 16 amino acids. Germline CDR1 SGDLS, CDR2 YYNGEE. V shed 0 bases and J shed 2 bases, with 13 bases lying between them. The DNA of the CDR3 is TGTGCCAGCAGCGTAGGTGGGCAGGCCGACACAGATACGCAGTATTTT. It yields the protein CASSVGGQADTDTQYF.

V and J are TRBV28 and TRBJ1-6; weak D call: TRBD1 (6 bases). The V gene's germline CDR1 is MDHEN and CDR2 SYDVKM. Deletions cut 6 bases from V and 7 bases from J, with 13 bases between. The CDR3 runs to 14 residues. CDR3 sequence: CASSTDSLNSPLHF. CDR3 nucleotides: TGTGCCAGCAGCACGGACAGCCTAAATTCACCCCTCCACTTT.

This clone was seen ten or more times. The chain carries TRBV11-2 and TRBJ2-1; D perhaps matches TRBD2 (6 bases). Germline CDR1 and CDR2: SGHAT and FQNNGV. V lost 2 bases and J 6 bases, leaving 8 bases between the germline ends. The length of the CDR3 is 13 residues. The CDR3 loop reads CASSLYGGNEQFF. The DNA for the CDR3 is TGTGCCAGCAGCTTATACGGGGGCAATGAGCAGTTCTTC.